The rows below give T cell receptor beta chains drawn from one sample of a study of response to subunit inactivated influenza vaccine. TCRdb analysed the RT-PCR reads with MiXCR anew, one entry per CDR3 protein. The sample includes about half a million distinct CDR3 sequences, around 8% seen only once; the top ten take roughly 13%. The specimen comprised PBMCs from blood, sampled around 25 months after vaccination. These TCRs come from a man aged 50 to 75 who received an inactivated influenza vaccine. The conserved cysteine and the conserved F or W are not part of the CDR3 here. For some rows the clone size is stated as once, few or many, or as a class when expanded; others skip it.

>TRBV5-1|.|TRBJ2-1
ASSLGGPDEQF
>TRBV11-2|.|TRBJ2-3
ASSFLGGGGTDTQY
>TRBV10-3|.|TRBJ2-3
AISALEWREGQRGDTQY
>TRBV28|.|TRBJ2-7
ASSAHRGGREQY
>TRBV20-1|.|TRBJ2-4
SARWGGSRANIQY
>TRBV29-1|many|TRBJ2-5
SVDPAGEETQY
>TRBV20-1|.|TRBJ2-1
SARDFREEQF
>TRBV6-5|few|TRBJ2-5
ASSYDSSQETQY
>TRBV20-1|few|TRBJ1-5
SARLHSNQPQH
>TRBV7-9|.|TRBJ1-4
ASSLAASGNQKLF
>TRBV7-9|many|TRBJ1-5
ASSLEPTGARDQPQH
>TRBV4-3|.|TRBJ2-5
ASRLTGGAPQETQY
>TRBV9|many|TRBJ2-1
ASSVVGTSGRPNEQF
>TRBV20-1|.|TRBJ2-7
SFTGTSGSSGLSYEQY
>TRBV7-8|few|TRBJ2-7
ASSLVSGNRVLAYEQY
>TRBV29-1|many|TRBJ2-5
SVDEPPRGTQY
>TRBV5-1|many|TRBJ2-2
ASSLTGNTGELF
>TRBV4-3|.|TRBJ2-2
ASSQSGGTGELF
>TRBV12-3/TRBV12-4|.|TRBJ2-1
ASSFPVGIPYNEQF
>TRBV28|many|TRBJ1-1
ASSLRAEAF
>TRBV29-1|many|TRBJ1-1
SVEEGQGTEAF
>TRBV6-6|few|TRBJ2-5
ASIFAEGETQY
>TRBV10-3|many|TRBJ2-3
ATFHRGSTDTQY
>TRBV20-1|many|TRBJ2-3
SVTSGDTQY
>TRBV5-1|few|TRBJ2-3
ASSLDRGAADTQY
>TRBV20-1|.|TRBJ2-1
SAPPGLAGAVYNEQF
>TRBV20-1|many|TRBJ2-3
SARGTGNTDTQY
>TRBV20-1|.|TRBJ2-1
STTQGGRAMQF
>TRBV4-3|many|TRBJ1-2
ASSQEPTGVYGYT
>TRBV4-3|many|TRBJ2-1
ASSQASESLYNEQF
>TRBV29-1|few|TRBJ2-3
SGLAGPDTQY
>TRBV15|few|TRBJ2-3
ATSRDRPSTGVATDTQY
>TRBV7-2|.|TRBJ2-1
ASSLDARGNEQF
>TRBV6-5|.|TRBJ2-5
ASSYGTGAQETQY
>TRBV12-3/TRBV12-4|few|TRBJ1-1
ASSFWENTEAF
>TRBV12-3/TRBV12-4|few|TRBJ1-2
ASTPRPGTVDYGYT
>TRBV4-3|few|TRBJ2-3
ASSQRTAGGRTDTQY
>TRBV7-2|many|TRBJ2-1
ASSLGLAGDYNEQF
>TRBV7-2|few|TRBJ2-5
ASSLELGRTQY
>TRBV21-1|few|TRBJ2-2
ASSKAPTHGGELF
>TRBV10-2|few|TRBJ1-5
ASSESREIGNQPQH